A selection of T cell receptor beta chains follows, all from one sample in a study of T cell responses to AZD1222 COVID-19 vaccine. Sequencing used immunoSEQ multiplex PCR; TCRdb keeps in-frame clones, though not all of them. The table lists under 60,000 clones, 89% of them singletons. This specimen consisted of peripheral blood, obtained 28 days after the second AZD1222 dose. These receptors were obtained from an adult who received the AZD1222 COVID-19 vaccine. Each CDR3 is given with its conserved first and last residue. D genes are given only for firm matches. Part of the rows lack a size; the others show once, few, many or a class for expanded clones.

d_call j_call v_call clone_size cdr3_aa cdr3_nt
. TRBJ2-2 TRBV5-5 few CASDTRNTGELFF TGTGCCAGCGATACTAGGAACACCGGGGAGCTGTTTTTT
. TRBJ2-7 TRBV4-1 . CASSLRQGGVYEQYF TGCGCCAGCAGCTTACGACAGGGAGGTGTGTACGAGCAGTACTTC
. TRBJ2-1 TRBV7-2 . CASSLGLDYNEQFF TGTGCCAGCAGCTTAGGGCTAGACTACAATGAGCAGTTCTTC
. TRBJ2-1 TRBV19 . CASSRASSYNEQFF TGTGCCAGTAGTCGCGCTAGCTCCTACAATGAGCAGTTCTTC
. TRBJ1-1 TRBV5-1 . CASRPTGGNTEAFF TGCGCCAGCAGACCCACCGGGGGGAACACTGAAGCTTTCTTT
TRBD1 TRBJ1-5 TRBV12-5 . CASQGGRQQPQHF TGTGCTAGCCAGGGGGGGAGGCAACAGCCCCAGCATTTT
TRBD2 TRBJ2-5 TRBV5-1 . CASGRAGVEETQYF TGCGCCAGCGGGCGGGCGGGAGTAGAAGAGACCCAGTACTTC
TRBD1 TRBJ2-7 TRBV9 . CASSVTLGTAYEQYF TGTGCCAGCAGCGTAACCCTCGGGACAGCCTACGAGCAGTACTTC
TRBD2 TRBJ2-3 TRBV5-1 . CASSSHELAASTDTQYF TGCGCCAGCAGCTCACACGAACTAGCGGCTAGCACAGATACGCAGTATTTT
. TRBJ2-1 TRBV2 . CASGLQIAYNEQFF TGTGCCAGCGGACTACAAATAGCCTACAATGAGCAGTTCTTC